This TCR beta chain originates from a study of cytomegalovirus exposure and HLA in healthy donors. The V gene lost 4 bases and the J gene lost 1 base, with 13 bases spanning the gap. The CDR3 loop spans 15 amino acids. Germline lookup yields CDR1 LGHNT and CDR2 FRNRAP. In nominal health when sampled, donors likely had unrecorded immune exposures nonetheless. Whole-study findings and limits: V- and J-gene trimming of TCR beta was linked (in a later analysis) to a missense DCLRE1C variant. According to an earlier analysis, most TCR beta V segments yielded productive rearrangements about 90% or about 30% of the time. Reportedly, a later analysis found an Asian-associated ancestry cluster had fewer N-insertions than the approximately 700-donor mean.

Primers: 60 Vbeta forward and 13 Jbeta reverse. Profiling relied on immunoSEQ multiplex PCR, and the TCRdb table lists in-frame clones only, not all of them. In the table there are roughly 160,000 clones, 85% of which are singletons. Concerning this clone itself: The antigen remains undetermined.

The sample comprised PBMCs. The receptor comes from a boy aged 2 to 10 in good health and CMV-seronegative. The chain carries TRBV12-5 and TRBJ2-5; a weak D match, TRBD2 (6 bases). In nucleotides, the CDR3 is TGTGCTAGTGGTTACACCTCCGGGGGCCAAGAGACCCAGTACTTC. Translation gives CASGYTSGGQETQYF.